This note documents a single T cell receptor beta chain sequence. The CDR3 contains 15 residues. Germline CDR1 SGHTA, CDR2 FQGNSA. V lost 1 base and J lost 7; bases outside the gene matches: 4. Frozen-stored PBMCs produced 1.5 to 2.5 micrograms of genomic DNA for TCR beta libraries. Libraries were prepared by immunoSEQ multiplex PCR; TCRdb keeps only in-frame clonotypes and omits some of them. The table lists 95,000 to 100,000 clones, 70% to 80% of them singletons, with less than 35% in the top ten. This entry comes from a study of cytotoxic CD8 clonotypes in ibrutinib-treated CLL. The TCR sequence derives from a human donor with chronic lymphocytic leukemia. This specimen was PBMCs, taken after 12 months of ibrutinib treatment. This chain links TRBV7-2 with TRBJ1-4; 9 nucleotides match TRBD1. DNA for the CDR3: TGTGCCAGCAGCTTAGGGACAGGGGAAGGTGAAAAACTGTTTTTT. Its translation: CASSLGTGEGEKLFF.